A selection of T cell receptor beta chains follows, all from one sample in a study of identical twins' blood T cells. TCRdb ran MiXCR on the 5' RACE reads and lists one entry per CDR3 protein. The data show hundreds of thousands of distinct CDR3 sequences, more than 25% seen once. The material sequenced was PBMCs. The receptors derive from a woman aged 18 to 55 in good health. Each CDR3 is given with its conserved first and last residue. A D gene is named only where the DNA matches it firmly. Size is stated for part of the rows, as once, few or many counts, or as a class when the clone is expanded.

CDR3 length: 12
J gene: TRBJ1-2
V gene: TRBV15
D gene: .
clone size: few
CDR3 protein: CATSRRIYGYTF
CDR3 DNA: TGTGCCACCAGCAGGAGAATATATGGCTACACCTTC

CDR3 length: 12
J gene: TRBJ2-2
V gene: TRBV7-2
D gene: .
clone size: few
CDR3 protein: CASRFETGELFF
CDR3 DNA: TGTGCCAGCCGTTTTGAGACCGGGGAGCTGTTTTTT

CDR3 length: 12
J gene: TRBJ1-1
V gene: TRBV12-3/TRBV12-4
D gene: .
clone size: few
CDR3 protein: CASNIMNTEAFF
CDR3 DNA: TGTGCCAGCAATATCATGAACACTGAAGCTTTCTTT

CDR3 length: 9
J gene: TRBJ1-2
V gene: TRBV9
D gene: .
clone size: few
CDR3 protein: CASGQGYTF
CDR3 DNA: TGTGCCAGCGGGCAGGGCTACACCTTC

CDR3 length: 12
J gene: TRBJ2-1
V gene: TRBV10-3
D gene: .
clone size: .
CDR3 protein: CAISDPGSKEFF
CDR3 DNA: TGTGCCATCAGTGACCCGGGAAGTAAAGAGTTCTTC

CDR3 length: 14
J gene: TRBJ2-1
V gene: TRBV7-9
D gene: TRBD1
clone size: .
CDR3 protein: CASSWGTGSNEQFF
CDR3 DNA: TGTGCCAGCAGCTGGGGGACAGGGAGCAATGAGCAGTTCTTC

CDR3 length: 13
J gene: TRBJ2-3
V gene: TRBV20-1
D gene: TRBD2
clone size: .
CDR3 protein: CSVQRELTDTQYF
CDR3 DNA: TGCAGTGTGCAGCGGGAGCTCACAGATACGCAGTATTTT

CDR3 length: 15
J gene: TRBJ1-1
V gene: TRBV18
D gene: TRBD1
clone size: .
CDR3 protein: CASSPPAGGDTEAFF
CDR3 DNA: TGTGCCAGCTCACCCCCGGCAGGGGGCGACACTGAAGCTTTCTTT

CDR3 length: 15
J gene: TRBJ2-1
V gene: TRBV20-1
D gene: TRBD1
clone size: .
CDR3 protein: CSARSGQGSYNEQFF
CDR3 DNA: TGCAGTGCACGTAGTGGACAGGGCTCCTACAATGAGCAGTTCTTC

CDR3 length: 12
J gene: TRBJ1-5
V gene: TRBV20-1
D gene: .
clone size: few
CDR3 protein: CRVEENNQPQHF
CDR3 DNA: TGCAGGGTGGAGGAAAATAATCAGCCCCAGCATTTT

CDR3 length: 11
J gene: TRBJ2-1
V gene: TRBV20-1
D gene: .
clone size: .
CDR3 protein: CSARGNNEQFF
CDR3 DNA: TGCAGTGCTAGAGGGAACAATGAGCAGTTCTTC

CDR3 length: 15
J gene: TRBJ1-2
V gene: TRBV29-1
D gene: TRBD1
clone size: few
CDR3 protein: CSVEAHPGQGISYTF
CDR3 DNA: TGCAGCGTTGAAGCCCACCCGGGACAGGGAATTAGCTACACCTTC

CDR3 length: 14
J gene: TRBJ2-2
V gene: TRBV12-3/TRBV12-4
D gene: .
clone size: .
CDR3 protein: CASRLDSNTGELFF
CDR3 DNA: TGTGCCAGCAGACTAGACTCTAACACCGGGGAGCTGTTTTTT

CDR3 length: 13
J gene: TRBJ1-1
V gene: TRBV18
D gene: .
clone size: many
CDR3 protein: CASSPSPRTEAFF
CDR3 DNA: TGTGCCAGCTCACCCTCCCCTAGGACTGAAGCTTTCTTT

CDR3 length: 14
J gene: TRBJ2-2
V gene: TRBV12-3/TRBV12-4
D gene: .
clone size: .
CDR3 protein: CASSHRRSTGELFF
CDR3 DNA: TGTGCCAGCAGCCACCGGCGGAGCACCGGGGAGCTGTTTTTT

CDR3 length: 15
J gene: TRBJ1-1
V gene: TRBV3-1
D gene: .
clone size: few
CDR3 protein: CASSPGTALIGDAFF
CDR3 DNA: TGTGCCAGCAGCCCCGGGACGGCCCTAATAGGGGATGCTTTCTTT

CDR3 length: 13
J gene: TRBJ1-1
V gene: TRBV9
D gene: .
clone size: once
CDR3 protein: CASSVHANTEAFF
CDR3 DNA: TGTGCCAGCAGCGTGCACGCGAACACTGAAGCTTTCTTT

CDR3 length: 15
J gene: TRBJ1-2
V gene: TRBV11-2
D gene: .
clone size: .
CDR3 protein: CASSLRAVSIYGYTF
CDR3 DNA: TGTGCCAGCAGCCTCCGGGCTGTCTCTATCTATGGCTACACCTTC

CDR3 length: 16
J gene: TRBJ2-3
V gene: TRBV7-2
D gene: .
clone size: many
CDR3 protein: CASSVAGTWRSDTQYF
CDR3 DNA: TGTGCCAGCAGCGTTGCCGGGACCTGGAGGTCGGATACGCAGTATTTT

CDR3 length: 13
J gene: TRBJ2-3
V gene: TRBV2
D gene: .
clone size: few
CDR3 protein: CASSDVGADTQYF
CDR3 DNA: TGTGCCAGCAGTGACGTCGGAGCAGATACGCAGTATTTT

CDR3 length: 16
J gene: TRBJ2-2
V gene: TRBV7-9
D gene: TRBD2
clone size: .
CDR3 protein: CASSDSGTSGTGELFF
CDR3 DNA: TGTGCCAGCAGTGACTCCGGGACTAGCGGTACCGGGGAGCTGTTTTTT

CDR3 length: 8
J gene: TRBJ1-1
V gene: TRBV29-1
D gene: .
clone size: few
CDR3 protein: CSAQEAFF
CDR3 DNA: TGCAGCGCTCAGGAAGCTTTCTTT

CDR3 length: 17
J gene: TRBJ2-1
V gene: TRBV7-8
D gene: TRBD2
clone size: .
CDR3 protein: CASSLDRRLAGVNEQFF
CDR3 DNA: TGTGCCAGCAGCTTAGATAGACGACTAGCGGGAGTCAATGAGCAGTTCTTC

CDR3 length: 16
J gene: TRBJ2-1
V gene: TRBV7-9
D gene: TRBD2
clone size: .
CDR3 protein: CASSSSGISSYNEQFF
CDR3 DNA: TGTGCCAGCAGCAGTAGCGGGATTAGCTCTTACAATGAGCAGTTCTTC

CDR3 length: 15
J gene: TRBJ1-5
V gene: TRBV6-1
D gene: TRBD1
clone size: .
CDR3 protein: CASLGPTGRNQPQHF
CDR3 DNA: TGTGCCAGCCTGGGCCCGACAGGGAGAAATCAGCCCCAGCATTTT

CDR3 length: 16
J gene: TRBJ1-3
V gene: TRBV2
D gene: .
clone size: .
CDR3 protein: CASSEASAGYGNTIYF
CDR3 DNA: TGTGCCAGCAGTGAAGCATCGGCAGGATATGGAAACACCATATATTTT

CDR3 length: 15
J gene: TRBJ2-1
V gene: TRBV5-6
D gene: .
clone size: few
CDR3 protein: CASSLGTTSYNEQFF
CDR3 DNA: TGTGCCAGCAGCCTCGGGACAACCTCCTACAATGAGCAGTTCTTC

CDR3 length: 14
J gene: TRBJ1-1
V gene: TRBV7-9
D gene: .
clone size: few
CDR3 protein: CASSLAAGATEAFF
CDR3 DNA: TGTGCCAGCAGCTTGGCAGCGGGGGCTACTGAAGCTTTCTTT

CDR3 length: 13
J gene: TRBJ2-5
V gene: TRBV6-2/TRBV6-3
D gene: .
clone size: few
CDR3 protein: CASSSFHQETQYF
CDR3 DNA: TGTGCCAGCAGTTCTTTCCACCAAGAGACCCAGTACTTC

CDR3 length: 15
J gene: TRBJ1-2
V gene: TRBV9
D gene: .
clone size: .
CDR3 protein: CASNRQTGHFYGYTF
CDR3 DNA: TGTGCCAGCAACCGGCAGACAGGACACTTCTATGGCTACACCTTC

CDR3 length: 15
J gene: TRBJ1-4
V gene: TRBV20-1
D gene: TRBD1
clone size: few
CDR3 protein: CSARNPGQGREKLFF
CDR3 DNA: TGCAGTGCTAGAAATCCGGGACAGGGAAGGGAAAAACTGTTTTTT

CDR3 length: 16
J gene: TRBJ2-3
V gene: TRBV5-1
D gene: TRBD2
clone size: few
CDR3 protein: CASKQGLAGARDTQYF
CDR3 DNA: TGCGCCAGCAAGCAGGGACTAGCGGGAGCGAGAGATACGCAGTATTTT

CDR3 length: 13
J gene: TRBJ1-1
V gene: TRBV11-2
D gene: .
clone size: .
CDR3 protein: CANSLYGGTEAFF
CDR3 DNA: TGTGCCAACAGCTTATATGGCGGGACTGAAGCTTTCTTT

CDR3 length: 16
J gene: TRBJ2-7
V gene: TRBV20-1
D gene: TRBD1
clone size: .
CDR3 protein: CSARDSLRDRTYEQYF
CDR3 DNA: TGCAGTGCTAGAGATAGTTTACGGGACAGGACCTACGAGCAGTACTTC

CDR3 length: 14
J gene: TRBJ1-3
V gene: TRBV5-1
D gene: TRBD1
clone size: many
CDR3 protein: CASSHTGAGNTIYF
CDR3 DNA: TGCGCCAGCAGCCATACAGGGGCCGGAAACACCATATATTTT

CDR3 length: 13
J gene: TRBJ2-1
V gene: TRBV5-1
D gene: .
clone size: .
CDR3 protein: CASSYAFSNEQFF
CDR3 DNA: TGCGCCAGCAGCTACGCCTTCTCGAATGAGCAGTTCTTC

CDR3 length: 14
J gene: TRBJ2-5
V gene: TRBV2
D gene: .
clone size: .
CDR3 protein: CASSALTAQETQYF
CDR3 DNA: TGTGCCAGCTCAGCGCTGACAGCTCAAGAGACCCAGTACTTC

CDR3 length: 14
J gene: TRBJ2-7
V gene: TRBV27
D gene: .
clone size: once
CDR3 protein: CASSLTGIYYEQYF
CDR3 DNA: TGTGCCAGCAGTTTGACGGGGATATACTACGAGCAGTACTTC

CDR3 length: 11
J gene: TRBJ1-1
V gene: TRBV20-1
D gene: .
clone size: .
CDR3 protein: CMVLFRTEAFF
CDR3 DNA: TGCATGGTTCTTTTCCGGACTGAAGCTTTCTTT

CDR3 length: 15
J gene: TRBJ2-5
V gene: TRBV6-5
D gene: .
clone size: .
CDR3 protein: CASSYSGQIQETQYF
CDR3 DNA: TGTGCCAGCAGTTACTCGGGGCAGATCCAAGAGACCCAGTACTTC

CDR3 length: 14
J gene: TRBJ1-5
V gene: TRBV20-1
D gene: .
clone size: few
CDR3 protein: CSARDGYSNQPQHF
CDR3 DNA: TGCAGTGCTAGAGATGGGTATAGCAATCAGCCCCAGCATTTT

CDR3 length: 16
J gene: TRBJ2-2
V gene: TRBV18
D gene: TRBD2
clone size: once
CDR3 protein: CASSPRGSDYTGELFF
CDR3 DNA: TGTGCCAGCTCACCACGCGGGAGCGATTACACCGGGGAGCTGTTTTTT

CDR3 length: 15
J gene: TRBJ1-1
V gene: TRBV5-1
D gene: TRBD1
clone size: few
CDR3 protein: CASSLEQGAGTEAFF
CDR3 DNA: TGCGCCAGCAGCTTGGAGCAGGGGGCGGGCACTGAAGCTTTCTTT

CDR3 length: 13
J gene: TRBJ1-1
V gene: TRBV20-1
D gene: TRBD1
clone size: few
CDR3 protein: CSARKAGGTEAFF
CDR3 DNA: TGCAGTGCTAGGAAGGCAGGGGGCACTGAAGCTTTCTTT

CDR3 length: 12
J gene: TRBJ1-5
V gene: TRBV6-2/TRBV6-3
D gene: .
clone size: many
CDR3 protein: CASSYTYQPQHF
CDR3 DNA: TGTGCCAGCAGTTACACGTATCAGCCCCAGCATTTT

CDR3 length: 16
J gene: TRBJ1-1
V gene: TRBV6-6
D gene: TRBD1
clone size: .
CDR3 protein: CASCPGTGAMSTEAFF
CDR3 DNA: TGTGCCAGCTGTCCCGGGACAGGAGCGATGAGCACTGAAGCTTTCTTT

CDR3 length: 12
J gene: TRBJ2-4
V gene: TRBV2
D gene: .
clone size: few
CDR3 protein: CASVVTKNIQYF
CDR3 DNA: TGTGCCAGCGTGGTTACCAAAAACATTCAGTACTTC

CDR3 length: 13
J gene: TRBJ1-5
V gene: TRBV7-2
D gene: .
clone size: .
CDR3 protein: CASSLDHFGPQHF
CDR3 DNA: TGTGCCAGCAGCTTAGATCACTTTGGGCCCCAGCATTTT

CDR3 length: 11
J gene: TRBJ1-2
V gene: TRBV20-1
D gene: .
clone size: few
CDR3 protein: CSARDGAAYTF
CDR3 DNA: TGCAGTGCTAGAGATGGGGCAGCCTACACCTTC

CDR3 length: 17
J gene: TRBJ1-2
V gene: TRBV20-1
D gene: TRBD1
clone size: .
CDR3 protein: CSARAGGRDRVDYGYTF
CDR3 DNA: TGCAGTGCTAGAGCTGGGGGCCGGGACAGGGTGGACTATGGCTACACCTTC

CDR3 length: 17
J gene: TRBJ2-1
V gene: TRBV19
D gene: .
clone size: .
CDR3 protein: CSSSIGGLSPGIGEQFF
CDR3 DNA: TGTTCCAGTAGTATAGGGGGATTAAGCCCCGGAATAGGTGAGCAGTTCTTC

CDR3 length: 12
J gene: TRBJ1-5
V gene: TRBV6-1
D gene: .
clone size: many
CDR3 protein: CASRYSNQPQHF
CDR3 DNA: TGTGCCAGCAGGTATAGCAATCAGCCCCAGCATTTT

CDR3 length: 17
J gene: TRBJ1-2
V gene: TRBV10-3
D gene: .
clone size: few
CDR3 protein: CAISEPAGRTSNYGYTF
CDR3 DNA: TGTGCCATCAGTGAGCCAGCCGGCAGAACCTCTAACTATGGCTACACCTTC

CDR3 length: 12
J gene: TRBJ2-2
V gene: TRBV20-1
D gene: .
clone size: many
CDR3 protein: CNRPRMAGELFF
CDR3 DNA: TGCAACCGACCCAGAATGGCCGGGGAGCTGTTTTTT

CDR3 length: 16
J gene: TRBJ1-5
V gene: TRBV25-1
D gene: TRBD1
clone size: .
CDR3 protein: CASSEVGTGGDQPQHF
CDR3 DNA: TGTGCCAGCAGTGAAGTTGGGACAGGGGGCGATCAGCCCCAGCATTTT

CDR3 length: 15
J gene: TRBJ1-1
V gene: TRBV11-2
D gene: .
clone size: few
CDR3 protein: CASSLPAGGNTEAFF
CDR3 DNA: TGTGCCAGCAGCCTACCCGCCGGGGGGAACACTGAAGCTTTCTTT

CDR3 length: 14
J gene: TRBJ1-6
V gene: TRBV5-1
D gene: .
clone size: few
CDR3 protein: CASSLGQDNSPLHF
CDR3 DNA: TGCGCCAGCAGCTTGGGGCAGGATAATTCACCCCTCCACTTT

CDR3 length: 17
J gene: TRBJ2-3
V gene: TRBV6-1
D gene: TRBD2
clone size: .
CDR3 protein: CASSEEHLGSGLDTQYF
CDR3 DNA: TGTGCCAGCAGTGAAGAACATTTGGGTAGCGGGCTAGATACGCAGTATTTT